This is a list of T cell receptor beta chains from one sample in a study of cytomegalovirus exposure and HLA in healthy donors. The method was immunoSEQ multiplex PCR; TCRdb's version includes in-frame clones alone and lacks a portion of them. The table records over 150,000 clones, almost 85% of them present only once. The sequencing sample was made of PBMCs. The receptors stem from a girl aged 5-17 years in good health and CMV-seropositive. CDR3s include the opening cysteine and the closing phenylalanine or tryptophan. The D gene is left open where the match is weak. Rows may omit the clone size; those that give it use once, few, many or a size class.

D gene	V gene	clone size	J gene	CDR3 DNA	CDR3 protein
TRBD1	TRBV28	-	TRBJ1-2	TGTGCCAGCAGTTTTTGGAGGGGGCGAGAGGTTGGCTACACCTTC	CASSFWRGREVGYTF
TRBD2	TRBV29-1	-	TRBJ2-3	TGCAGCACTGCTAGCGGGGGGGCTACAGATACGCAGTATTTT	CSTASGGATDTQYF
-	TRBV6-6	-	TRBJ1-2	TGTGCCAGCAGTTACACCGGTGGCTACACCTTC	CASSYTGGYTF
TRBD1	TRBV6-5	once	TRBJ1-5	TGTGCCAGCAGTGAACAGGGGCCCAATCAGCCCCAGCATTTT	CASSEQGPNQPQHF
-	TRBV10-3	-	TRBJ2-5	TGTGCCATCAGTGAGTCGTTGAGCCAAGAGACCCAGTACTTC	CAISESLSQETQYF
TRBD1	TRBV10-3	-	TRBJ2-1	TGTGCCATCAGTGGGGGACAGGGGAGTGAGCAGTTCTTC	CAISGGQGSEQFF
TRBD1	TRBV7-3	-	TRBJ2-2	TGTGCCAGCAGCCGGACAGGGGTCACCGGGGAGCTGTTTTTT	CASSRTGVTGELFF
TRBD1	TRBV6-6	-	TRBJ2-7	TGTGCCAGCAGTAGGGACAGAAAGTCCTACGAGCAGTACTTC	CASSRDRKSYEQYF
TRBD2	TRBV2	-	TRBJ2-5	TGTGCCAGCAGTCCAACTCTAGCGGGGGGGCAAGAGACCCAGTACTTC	CASSPTLAGGQETQYF
TRBD1	TRBV6-5	once	TRBJ1-1	TGTGCCAGCAGCCCAGGGGGATTGAACACTGAAGCTTTCTTT	CASSPGGLNTEAFF
TRBD1	TRBV13	-	TRBJ1-6	TGTGCCAGCAGCTCCGCGACAGGGAAGAATAACTCACCCCTCCACTTT	CASSSATGKNNSPLHF
TRBD2	TRBV9	-	TRBJ2-5	TGTGCCAGCAGCGTAGCCTCGGGGGGGCCCTTAGAGACCCAGTACTTC	CASSVASGGPLETQYF
TRBD1	TRBV19	-	TRBJ1-1	TGTGCCAGTAGTTTGTCAGGGGGCACTGAAGCTTTCTTT	CASSLSGGTEAFF
TRBD1	TRBV11-3	-	TRBJ2-7	TGTGCCAGCAGCTTAGATGGGACAGGGGCCAACGAGCAGTACTTC	CASSLDGTGANEQYF
TRBD2	TRBV5-4	-	TRBJ2-2	TGTGCCAGCAGCCTACGTGGGGAGGGAAGGGACGGGGAGCTGTTTTTT	CASSLRGEGRDGELFF
TRBD1	TRBV13	-	TRBJ2-7	TGTGCCAGCAGCTTAGATACAGGGGGCGAGTTCTCCTACGAGCAGTACTTC	CASSLDTGGEFSYEQYF